This TCR beta chain derives from a study of T cell repertoires in cytomegalovirus infection. In the study overall: Both recently identified HLA-C-restricted and well-studied HLA-B-restricted CMV epitopes were used in the study. Based on public TCR beta signatures, there were indications of CMV infection and of a matching HLA type. Study observations and caveats: The ex vivo response showed dominance by HLA-C-restricted CMV-specific TCR beta clonotypes.

TCRdb called the reads again in MiXCR, with one record for every CDR3 protein. Here the sample spans hundreds of thousands of distinct CDR3 sequences, around 29% being singletons. In regard to this clonotype: Its antigen is not identified.

Germline loops: CDR1 SEHNR, CDR2 FQNEAQ (reference sequence). Trimming stripped 0 bases from V and 0 bases from J, with 5 bases between. The CDR3 runs 14 residues. The clonotype comes from a human donor in good health (CMV status not recorded). Some clones in this sample may be carry-over from other donors' samples. The chain is built from TRBV7-9 and TRBJ2-5; D not resolved. Sample: cultured PBMCs, taken from culture after CMV antigen stimulation. CDR3 nucleotides: TGTGCCAGCAGCTTAGCGCAACACCAAGAGACCCAGTACTTC. It codes for CASSLAQHQETQYF.